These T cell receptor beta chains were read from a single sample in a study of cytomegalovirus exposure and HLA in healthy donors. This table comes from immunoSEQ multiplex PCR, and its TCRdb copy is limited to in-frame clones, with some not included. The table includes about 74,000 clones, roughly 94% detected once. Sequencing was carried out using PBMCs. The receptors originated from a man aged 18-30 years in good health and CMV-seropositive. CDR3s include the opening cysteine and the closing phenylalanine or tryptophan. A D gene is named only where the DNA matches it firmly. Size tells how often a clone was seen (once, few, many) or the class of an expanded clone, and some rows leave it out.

cdr3_aa: CASSLVRGLAKNIQYF
cdr3_nt: TGTGCCAGCAGTTTAGTTAGGGGGCTAGCCAAAAACATTCAGTACTTC
d_call: TRBD1
clone_size: -
j_call: TRBJ2-4
v_call: TRBV28

cdr3_aa: CSVERGRNTEAFF
cdr3_nt: TGCAGCGTTGAAAGGGGTCGGAACACTGAAGCTTTCTTT
d_call: -
clone_size: -
j_call: TRBJ1-1
v_call: TRBV29-1

cdr3_aa: CASSSSLIAGDEQFF
cdr3_nt: TGTGCCAGCAGTTCCTCCCTGATAGCGGGGGATGAGCAGTTCTTC
d_call: TRBD2
clone_size: -
j_call: TRBJ2-1
v_call: TRBV28

cdr3_aa: CASSSPLMGRTLTDTQYF
cdr3_nt: TGTGCCAGTAGTAGCCCCCTTATGGGGCGGACCCTCACAGATACGCAGTATTTT
d_call: -
clone_size: -
j_call: TRBJ2-3
v_call: TRBV19

cdr3_aa: CASSPTRGRLNTEAFF
cdr3_nt: TGTGCCAGCAGCCCCACAAGGGGGCGGCTGAACACTGAAGCTTTCTTT
d_call: TRBD1
clone_size: -
j_call: TRBJ1-1
v_call: TRBV28

cdr3_aa: CASSFRTEMNTEAFF
cdr3_nt: TGTGCCAGCAGCTTCCGGACAGAGATGAACACTGAAGCTTTCTTT
d_call: -
clone_size: -
j_call: TRBJ1-1
v_call: TRBV5-5

cdr3_aa: CASSRGGDTQYF
cdr3_nt: TGCGCCAGCAGCCGGGGTGGAGATACGCAGTATTTT
d_call: -
clone_size: once
j_call: TRBJ2-3
v_call: TRBV5-1

cdr3_aa: CAWRESGSYNEQFF
cdr3_nt: TGTGCCTGGAGGGAAAGCGGTTCCTACAATGAGCAGTTCTTC
d_call: -
clone_size: -
j_call: TRBJ2-1
v_call: TRBV30

cdr3_aa: CASSVDRQRGYTF
cdr3_nt: TGTGCCAGCAGCGTAGACCGACAGCGTGGCTACACCTTC
d_call: -
clone_size: -
j_call: TRBJ1-2
v_call: TRBV9

cdr3_aa: CASRLSGTAYNEQFF
cdr3_nt: TGTGCCAGCAGACTCTCCGGGACTGCCTACAATGAGCAGTTCTTC
d_call: -
clone_size: -
j_call: TRBJ2-1
v_call: TRBV28

cdr3_aa: CASSSQGAGNTIYF
cdr3_nt: TGTGCCAGCAGTTCACAGGGGGCTGGAAACACCATATATTTT
d_call: TRBD1
clone_size: -
j_call: TRBJ1-3
v_call: TRBV28

cdr3_aa: CAWSVGGSQETQYF
cdr3_nt: TGTGCCTGGAGTGTAGGGGGATCCCAAGAGACCCAGTACTTC
d_call: -
clone_size: -
j_call: TRBJ2-5
v_call: TRBV30

cdr3_aa: CSASKLEAQHF
cdr3_nt: TGCAGTGCTTCAAAACTCGAAGCCCAGCATTTT
d_call: -
clone_size: -
j_call: TRBJ1-5
v_call: TRBV20-1

cdr3_aa: CASSGGTGGRLNYGYTF
cdr3_nt: TGTGCCAGCAGCGGTGGGACAGGGGGCCGCCTAAACTATGGCTACACCTTC
d_call: TRBD1
clone_size: -
j_call: TRBJ1-2
v_call: TRBV9

cdr3_aa: CASSPPGTRSETQYF
cdr3_nt: TGTGCCAGCTCACCACCGGGGACTAGATCAGAGACCCAGTACTTC
d_call: TRBD2
clone_size: -
j_call: TRBJ2-5
v_call: TRBV18

cdr3_aa: CASRAPGTSDYEQYF
cdr3_nt: TGTGCCAGCAGGGCCCCCGGGACTAGCGACTACGAGCAGTACTTC
d_call: TRBD2
clone_size: -
j_call: TRBJ2-7
v_call: TRBV6-5

cdr3_aa: CASMEIAGGSDTQYF
cdr3_nt: TGTGCCAGCATGGAAATCGCGGGAGGTTCAGATACGCAGTATTTT
d_call: TRBD2
clone_size: -
j_call: TRBJ2-3
v_call: TRBV6-4

cdr3_aa: CASSSGPGDEQFF
cdr3_nt: TGTGCCAGCAGCTCAGGGCCGGGGGATGAGCAGTTCTTC
d_call: -
clone_size: -
j_call: TRBJ2-1
v_call: TRBV11-2

cdr3_aa: CASSPSMLHNEQFF
cdr3_nt: TGTGCCAGCAGCCCCTCTATGCTGCACAATGAGCAGTTCTTC
d_call: -
clone_size: -
j_call: TRBJ2-1
v_call: TRBV13

cdr3_aa: CASSPQAGFITEQFF
cdr3_nt: TGTGCCAGCAGTCCCCAAGCGGGATTCATCACTGAGCAGTTCTTC
d_call: TRBD2
clone_size: -
j_call: TRBJ2-1
v_call: TRBV27

cdr3_aa: CASSIQGHSYNEQFF
cdr3_nt: TGTGCCAGTAGTATACAAGGACACTCCTACAATGAGCAGTTCTTC
d_call: -
clone_size: -
j_call: TRBJ2-1
v_call: TRBV19

cdr3_aa: CASSLGQASNEKLFF
cdr3_nt: TGTGCCAGCAGCTTAGGACAGGCTTCTAATGAAAAACTGTTTTTT
d_call: -
clone_size: -
j_call: TRBJ1-4
v_call: TRBV7-9

cdr3_aa: CAWSRTGSGNTIYF
cdr3_nt: TGTGCCTGGAGCCGGACAGGCTCTGGAAACACCATATATTTT
d_call: TRBD1
clone_size: -
j_call: TRBJ1-3
v_call: TRBV30

cdr3_aa: CAISTGHDQPQHF
cdr3_nt: TGTGCCATCAGTACAGGGCACGATCAGCCCCAGCATTTT
d_call: -
clone_size: -
j_call: TRBJ1-5
v_call: TRBV10-3

cdr3_aa: CASSPGYQETQYF
cdr3_nt: TGTGCCAGCAGCCCAGGGTACCAAGAGACCCAGTACTTC
d_call: -
clone_size: -
j_call: TRBJ2-5
v_call: TRBV7-9

cdr3_aa: CASSYDLWTGVRTGELFF
cdr3_nt: TGTGCCAGCAGTTACGACCTCTGGACAGGGGTGCGCACCGGGGAGCTGTTTTTT
d_call: TRBD1
clone_size: once
j_call: TRBJ2-2
v_call: TRBV27

cdr3_aa: CATSSTTGTRTYEQYF
cdr3_nt: TGTGCCACCAGCAGTACCACAGGGACCCGGACCTACGAGCAGTACTTC
d_call: -
clone_size: once
j_call: TRBJ2-7
v_call: TRBV15

cdr3_aa: CASSFQYRDRGRGVGFF
cdr3_nt: TGTGCCAGCAGCTTCCAATACCGGGACAGGGGGCGTGGTGTGGGGTTCTTC
d_call: TRBD1
clone_size: -
j_call: TRBJ2-1
v_call: TRBV5-6

cdr3_aa: CASRGEAGSPEAFF
cdr3_nt: TGTGCCAGCAGGGGGGAGGCAGGTTCTCCTGAAGCTTTCTTT
d_call: -
clone_size: -
j_call: TRBJ1-1
v_call: TRBV27

cdr3_aa: CASSAGTARNYGYTF
cdr3_nt: TGTGCCAGCAGTGCCGGGACAGCCCGTAACTATGGCTACACCTTC
d_call: TRBD1
clone_size: -
j_call: TRBJ1-2
v_call: TRBV28

cdr3_aa: CASSPQGADYGYTF
cdr3_nt: TGTGCCAGCAGCCCACAGGGGGCAGACTATGGCTACACCTTC
d_call: TRBD1
clone_size: -
j_call: TRBJ1-2
v_call: TRBV7-2

cdr3_aa: CASSYTGPNTEAFF
cdr3_nt: TGTGCCAGCAGTTATACAGGGCCGAACACTGAAGCTTTCTTT
d_call: -
clone_size: -
j_call: TRBJ1-1
v_call: TRBV7-2

cdr3_aa: CASSLAGQAYEQYF
cdr3_nt: TGCGCCAGCAGCTTGGCAGGACAAGCCTACGAGCAGTACTTC
d_call: -
clone_size: few
j_call: TRBJ2-7
v_call: TRBV5-1

cdr3_aa: CASSLADREEGAQYF
cdr3_nt: TGCGCCAGCAGCTTGGCCGACAGGGAGGAAGGGGCCCAGTACTTC
d_call: -
clone_size: -
j_call: TRBJ2-5
v_call: TRBV5-1

cdr3_aa: CASSTSASSYEQYF
cdr3_nt: TGTGCCAGCAGTACTAGCGCCAGCTCCTACGAGCAGTACTTC
d_call: TRBD2
clone_size: few
j_call: TRBJ2-7
v_call: TRBV28

cdr3_aa: CASGAAGGELFF
cdr3_nt: TGTGCCAGCGGGGCAGCTGGGGGGGAGCTGTTTTTT
d_call: -
clone_size: medium-sized
j_call: TRBJ2-2
v_call: TRBV9

cdr3_aa: CASSQGAGNTEAFF
cdr3_nt: TGCGCCAGCAGCCAAGGAGCGGGGAACACTGAAGCTTTCTTT
d_call: -
clone_size: -
j_call: TRBJ1-1
v_call: TRBV5-1

cdr3_aa: CASSSREGETQETQYF
cdr3_nt: TGTGCCAGCAGCTCCCGAGAGGGGGAGACCCAAGAGACCCAGTACTTC
d_call: -
clone_size: -
j_call: TRBJ2-5
v_call: TRBV11-3

cdr3_aa: CASSHDNRAEAFF
cdr3_nt: TGTGCCAGCAGCCACGATAACAGGGCTGAAGCTTTCTTT
d_call: -
clone_size: -
j_call: TRBJ1-1
v_call: TRBV5-6

cdr3_aa: CASSRTTGESDTQYF
cdr3_nt: TGTGCCAGCTCGAGGACGACAGGGGAATCAGATACGCAGTATTTT
d_call: TRBD1
clone_size: -
j_call: TRBJ2-3
v_call: TRBV18

cdr3_aa: CASSLRLAGDPSSYNEQFF
cdr3_nt: TGCGCCAGCAGCTTGAGATTAGCGGGCGATCCAAGCTCCTACAATGAGCAGTTCTTC
d_call: TRBD2
clone_size: -
j_call: TRBJ2-1
v_call: TRBV5-1

cdr3_aa: CASSTGAVYEQYF
cdr3_nt: TGTGCCAGTAGTACAGGGGCAGTCTACGAGCAGTACTTC
d_call: TRBD1
clone_size: -
j_call: TRBJ2-7
v_call: TRBV25-1

cdr3_aa: CASSVPTSGSYSDEQYF
cdr3_nt: TGTGCCAGCAGTGTCCCCACTAGCGGGAGTTATTCCGACGAGCAGTACTTC
d_call: TRBD2
clone_size: -
j_call: TRBJ2-7
v_call: TRBV6-1

cdr3_aa: CATGQNNQPQHF
cdr3_nt: TGTGCCACGGGACAGAACAATCAGCCCCAGCATTTT
d_call: TRBD1
clone_size: few
j_call: TRBJ1-5
v_call: TRBV10-3

cdr3_aa: CASSLGTHSNQPQHF
cdr3_nt: TGTGCCAGCAGCCTCGGGACACATAGCAATCAGCCCCAGCATTTT
d_call: -
clone_size: -
j_call: TRBJ1-5
v_call: TRBV27